Following are 11 T cell receptor beta chains from one sample sequenced in a study of blood T cell repertoires in COVID-19. Produced via immunoSEQ multiplex PCR; TCRdb's table is partial and in-frame only. The table shows about 280,000 clones, with around 80% occurring only once. Sequenced: PBMCs or T cells enriched from blood (not recorded which). These receptors were taken from a man aged 35-49 years who had been exposed to COVID-19.

This chain uses TRBV27 with TRBJ2-2; 7 bases line up with TRBD2. CDR3 length equals 13 residues. The V and J ends lost 7 bases and 4 bases, in that order; junction bases with no gene match: 3. Per germline, CDR1 MNHEY and CDR2 SMNVEV (reference sequence). The CDR3 sequence: CASKSSGTGELFF. CDR3 nucleotides: TGTGCCAGCAAGTCTAGCGGCACCGGGGAGCTGTTTTTT.

This chain uses TRBV6-1 with TRBJ2-7; 9 nucleotides match TRBD1. The V segment lost 2 bases and the J segment 5 bases; nucleotides outside the gene matches: 7. The germline CDR1 and CDR2 sequences are MNHNS and SASEGT. There are 15 residues in the CDR3. CDR3 nucleotides: TGTGCCAGCAGTGAACGGGACAGGGCTCCACACGAGCAGTACTTC. The encoded protein is CASSERDRAPHEQYF.

V is TRBV28 and J is TRBJ2-2; tentatively, D is TRBD2 (6 bases). This CDR3 is 15 amino acids long. V lost 4 bases and J lost 13, with 22 bases in between. The germline gives CDR1 MDHEN, CDR2 SYDVKM. This CDR3 reads CASSSTAAGMLGLFF. The CDR3 DNA is TGTGCCAGCAGTTCAACAGCTGCGGGGATGTTGGGGCTGTTTTTT.

V is TRBV11-2 and J is TRBJ2-1, with TRBD2 matching 8 bases. V shed 1 base and J 3 bases; nucleotides not matched to a gene: 5. CDR1 is SGHAT and CDR2 is FQNNGV in the germline V gene. This CDR3 has 16 residues. The DNA of the CDR3 is TGTGCCAGCAGCTTAGGGGGGCTAGCGGGCTACAATGAGCAGTTCTTC. It translates to CASSLGGLAGYNEQFF. The full variable domain, its missing parts supplied by reference TRBV11-2 and TRBJ2-1, is EAGVAQSPRYKIIEKRQSVAFWCNPISGHATLYWYQQILGQGPKLLIQFQNNGVVDDSQLPKDRFSAERLKGVDSTLKIQPAKLEDSAVYLCASSLGGLAGYNEQFFGPGTRLTVL.

This clone occurred once. The V call is TRBV6-5, the J call TRBJ1-4, with 8 bases matching TRBD1. The CDR3 loop spans 15 amino acids. V shed 7 bases and J 8 bases; nucleotides not matched to a gene: 12. CDR1 MNHEY and CDR2 SVGAGI come from the germline V gene. The chain's CDR3 is CASKGQGALEEKLFF. The CDR3 bases are TGTGCCAGCAAGGGCCAGGGGGCTTTAGAGGAAAAACTGTTTTTT.

The chain has TRBV6-5 and TRBJ1-1; 7 bases fit TRBD1. The CDR3 is 12 residues long. Germline lookup yields CDR1 MNHEY and CDR2 SVGAGI. The ends lost 6 bases at V and 11 bases at J; junction bases unmatched: 9. CDR3 amino acids: CASSHPGQDAFF. CDR3 DNA sequence: TGTGCCAGCAGCCACCCCGGACAGGACGCTTTCTTT.

The chain carries TRBV5-4 and TRBJ2-1; the match to TRBD2 covers 7 bases. The CDR3 runs 14 residues. The trim removed 1 base at V and 4 bases at J, leaving 2 bases unmatched. Germline V gene lookup returns CDR1 SGHNT and CDR2 YYREEE (reference sequence). The CDR3 loop is CASSLSGVYNEQFF. CDR3 DNA: TGTGCCAGCAGCTTGAGCGGGGTTTACAATGAGCAGTTCTTC. The full variable domain, in which reference TRBV5-4 and TRBJ2-1 provide the parts outside the CDR3, is ETGVTQSPTHLIKTRGQQVTLRCSSQSGHNTVSWYQQALGQGPQFIFQYYREEENGRGNFPPRFSGLQFPNYSSELNVNALELDDSALYLCASSLSGVYNEQFFGPGTRLTVL.

V is TRBV7-9 and J is TRBJ1-6; TRBD1 matches at 8 bases. V gave up 1 base and J gave up 1 base; unmatched junction bases: 0. The length of the CDR3 is 16 residues. CDR1 and CDR2 from the germline V gene are SEHNR and FQNEAQ (reference sequence). The CDR3 sequence is CASSLGTGSYNSPLHF. CDR3 nucleotide sequence: TGTGCCAGCAGCTTAGGGACAGGGTCCTATAATTCACCCCTCCACTTT. The full variable domain, rest sourced from reference TRBV7-9 and TRBJ1-6, is DTGVSQNPRHKITKRGQNVTFRCDPISEHNRLYWYRQTLGQGPEFLTYFQNEAQLEKSRLLSDRFSAERPKGSFSTLEIQRTEQGDSAMYLCASSLGTGSYNSPLHFGNGTRLTVT.

This clone has only a few counts. The chain links TRBV18 to TRBJ1-1, with 7 bases fitting TRBD1. After removal of 4 bases from V and 2 bases from J, the junction contained 4 bases not matched to a gene. Germline assignment: CDR1 KGHSH and CDR2 LQKENI. This CDR3 region has 14 residues. In DNA form, the CDR3 reads TGTGCCAGCTCACTTGGGACAGTAAACACTGAAGCTTTCTTT. It translates to CASSLGTVNTEAFF.

The chain links TRBV6-2 or TRBV6-3 to TRBJ1-2; no clear D gene. Germline V gene sequence: CDR1 MNHEY, CDR2 SVGEGT. V dropped 5 bases and J dropped 0 bases, with 10 bases sitting between them. This CDR3 is 14 amino acids long. In DNA, the CDR3 is TGTGCCAGCAGTCGAGGAGATACTAACTATGGCTACACCTTC. Translating it yields CASSRGDTNYGYTF.

The chain employs TRBV4-1 and TRBJ2-7; TRBD2 matches 8 bases. Losses at the gene ends were 5 bases for V and 6 bases for J; bases not matched to a gene: 6. Looked up from germline, CDR1 is MGHRA and CDR2 is YSYEKL. This CDR3 region has 13 residues. CDR3 sequence (DNA): TGCGCCAGCAGCAGTGGGACTAGTCTCGAGCAGTACTTC. This encodes CASSSGTSLEQYF.